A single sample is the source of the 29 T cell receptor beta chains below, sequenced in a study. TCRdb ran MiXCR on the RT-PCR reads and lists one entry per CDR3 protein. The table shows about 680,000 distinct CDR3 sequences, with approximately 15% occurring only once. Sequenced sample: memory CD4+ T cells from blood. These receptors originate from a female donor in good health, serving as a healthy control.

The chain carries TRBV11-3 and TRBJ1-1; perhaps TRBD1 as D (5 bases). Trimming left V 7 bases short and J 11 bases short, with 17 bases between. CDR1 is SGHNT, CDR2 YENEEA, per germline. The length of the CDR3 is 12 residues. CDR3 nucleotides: TGTGCCAGCAACTCTGGGGGAATTAGGGCTTTCTTT. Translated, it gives CASNSGGIRAFF.

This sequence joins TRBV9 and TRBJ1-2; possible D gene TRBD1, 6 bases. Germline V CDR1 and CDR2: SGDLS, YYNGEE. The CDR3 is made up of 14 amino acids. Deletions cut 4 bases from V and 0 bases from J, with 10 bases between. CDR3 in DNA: TGTGCCAGCAGCCTACAGGGACCTAACTATGGCTACACCTTC. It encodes CASSLQGPNYGYTF.

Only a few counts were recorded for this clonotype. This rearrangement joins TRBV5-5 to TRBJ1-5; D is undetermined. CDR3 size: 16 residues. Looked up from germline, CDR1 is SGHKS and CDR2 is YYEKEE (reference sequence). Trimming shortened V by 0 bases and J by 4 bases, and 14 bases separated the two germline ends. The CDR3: CASSLGAGLKNQPQHF. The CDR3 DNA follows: TGTGCCAGCAGCTTGGGGGCCGGGCTGAAAAATCAGCCCCAGCATTTT.

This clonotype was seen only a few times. The CDR3 region has the DNA TGTGCCAGCAGCATGGTAGCGGGAGGCTCCTACGAGCAGTACTTC. Its translation is CASSMVAGGSYEQYF. The gene calls are TRBV7-2 and TRBJ2-7, with 10 nucleotides matching TRBD2. Germline loops: CDR1 SGHTA, CDR2 FQGNSA. The J segment lost 0 bases and the V segment lost 5 bases, leaving 4 bases of the junction unmatched. The CDR3 length is 15 residues.

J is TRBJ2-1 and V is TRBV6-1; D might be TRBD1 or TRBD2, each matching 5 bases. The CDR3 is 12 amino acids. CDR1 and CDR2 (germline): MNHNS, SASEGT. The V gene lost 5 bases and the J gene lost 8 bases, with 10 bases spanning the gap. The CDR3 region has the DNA TGTGCCAGCAGTTTACGGGACGATGAGCAGTTCTTC. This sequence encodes CASSLRDDEQFF.

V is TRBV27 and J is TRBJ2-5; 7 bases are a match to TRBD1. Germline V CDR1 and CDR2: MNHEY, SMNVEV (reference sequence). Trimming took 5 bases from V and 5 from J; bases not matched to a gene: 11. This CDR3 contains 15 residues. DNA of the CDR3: TGTGCCAGCAGTCCACCCTTACAGGGGCGGGAGACCCAGTACTTC. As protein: CASSPPLQGRETQYF.

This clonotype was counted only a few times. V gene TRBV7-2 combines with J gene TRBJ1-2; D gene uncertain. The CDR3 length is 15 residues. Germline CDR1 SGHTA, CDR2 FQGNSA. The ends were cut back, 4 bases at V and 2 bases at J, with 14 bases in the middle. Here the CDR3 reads CASSSDSTRNYGYTF. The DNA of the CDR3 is TGTGCCAGCAGCTCAGACTCGACGAGGAACTATGGCTACACCTTC.

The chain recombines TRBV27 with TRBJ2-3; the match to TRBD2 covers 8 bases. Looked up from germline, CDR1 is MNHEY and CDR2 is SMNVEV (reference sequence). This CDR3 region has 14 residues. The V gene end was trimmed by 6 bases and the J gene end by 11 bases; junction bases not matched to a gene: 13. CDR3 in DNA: TGTGCCAGCAGCCCCGGGACTAGGGTAAATGAGCAGTATTTT. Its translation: CASSPGTRVNEQYF.

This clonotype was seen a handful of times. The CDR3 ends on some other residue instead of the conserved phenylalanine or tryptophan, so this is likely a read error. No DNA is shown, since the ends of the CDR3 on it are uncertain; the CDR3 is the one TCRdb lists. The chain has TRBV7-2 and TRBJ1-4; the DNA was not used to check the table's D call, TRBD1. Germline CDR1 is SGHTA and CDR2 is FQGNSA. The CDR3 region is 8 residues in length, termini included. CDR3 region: CASSSRTG.

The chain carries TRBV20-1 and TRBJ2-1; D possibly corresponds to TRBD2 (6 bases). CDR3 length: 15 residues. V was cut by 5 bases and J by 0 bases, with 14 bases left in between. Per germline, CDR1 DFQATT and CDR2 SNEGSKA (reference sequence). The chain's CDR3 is CSAVAAHRSYNEQFF. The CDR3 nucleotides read TGCAGTGCTGTAGCGGCCCACCGCTCCTACAATGAGCAGTTCTTC.

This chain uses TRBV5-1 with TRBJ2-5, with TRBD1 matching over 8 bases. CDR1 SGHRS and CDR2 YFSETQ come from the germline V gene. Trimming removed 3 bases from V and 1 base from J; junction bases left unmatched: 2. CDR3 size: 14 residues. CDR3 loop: CASSWGTGQETQYF. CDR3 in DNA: TGCGCCAGCAGCTGGGGGACAGGCCAAGAGACCCAGTACTTC.

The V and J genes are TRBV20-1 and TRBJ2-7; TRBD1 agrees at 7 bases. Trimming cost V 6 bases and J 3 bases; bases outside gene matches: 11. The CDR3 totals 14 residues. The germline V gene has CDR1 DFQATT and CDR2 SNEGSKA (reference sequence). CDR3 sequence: CSATTGEGNYEQYF. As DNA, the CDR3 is TGCAGTGCCACAACAGGGGAAGGAAACTACGAGCAGTACTTC.

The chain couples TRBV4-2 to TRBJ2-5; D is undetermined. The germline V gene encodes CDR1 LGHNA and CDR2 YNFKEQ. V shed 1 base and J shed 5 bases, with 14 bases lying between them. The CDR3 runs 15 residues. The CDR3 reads CASSQGGPPLETQYF. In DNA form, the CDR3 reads TGTGCCAGCAGCCAAGGGGGTCCGCCTCTGGAGACCCAGTACTTC.

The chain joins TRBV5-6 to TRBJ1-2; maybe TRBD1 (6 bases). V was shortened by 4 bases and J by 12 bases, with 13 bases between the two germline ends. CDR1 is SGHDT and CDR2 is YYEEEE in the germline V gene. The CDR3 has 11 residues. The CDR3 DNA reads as TGTGCCAGCAGCATCCGACAGGACCACACCTTC. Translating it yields CASSIRQDHTF.

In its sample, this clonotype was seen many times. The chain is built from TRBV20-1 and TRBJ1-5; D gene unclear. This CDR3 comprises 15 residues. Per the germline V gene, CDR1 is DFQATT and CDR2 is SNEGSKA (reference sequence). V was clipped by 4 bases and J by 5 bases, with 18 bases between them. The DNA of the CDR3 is TGCAGTGCTATGAATAGCACTAACCCCTATCAGCCCCAGCATTTT. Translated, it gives CSAMNSTNPYQPQHF.

As DNA, the CDR3 is TGTGCCAGCAGTGTTCACAGGGGGCTCGACGAGCAGTACTTC. Protein sequence: CASSVHRGLDEQYF. The chain combines TRBV6-1 with TRBJ2-7; TRBD1 matches 9 bases. The CDR3 extends over 14 amino acids. From germline, CDR1 is MNHNS and CDR2 SASEGT. V dropped 4 bases and J dropped 5; count of bases not matched to a gene: 6.

The CDR3 DNA reads as TGTGCCTGGAGTCTAGGCGGTGCATCAGATACGCAGTATTTT. This codes for CAWSLGGASDTQYF. The chain employs TRBV30 and TRBJ2-3, with D hard to call. Germline V gene sequence: CDR1 GTSNPN, CDR2 SVGIG (reference sequence). The CDR3 is 14 amino acids. V lost 2 bases, J lost 4 bases, and 13 bases lay in between. Drawing the rest from reference TRBV30 and TRBJ2-3, the complete variable domain is SQTIHQWPATLVQPVGSPLSLECTVEGTSNPNLYWYRQAAGRGLQLLFYSVGIGQISSEVPQNLSASRPQDRQFILSSKKLLLSDSGFYLCAWSLGGASDTQYFGPGTRLTVL.

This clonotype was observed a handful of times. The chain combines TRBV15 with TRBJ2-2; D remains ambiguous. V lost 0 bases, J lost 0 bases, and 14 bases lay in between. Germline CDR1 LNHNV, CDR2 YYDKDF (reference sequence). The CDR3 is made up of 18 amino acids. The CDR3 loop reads CATSRDRWIRTNTGELFF. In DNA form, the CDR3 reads TGTGCCACCAGCAGAGATCGATGGATCCGAACGAACACCGGGGAGCTGTTTTTT.

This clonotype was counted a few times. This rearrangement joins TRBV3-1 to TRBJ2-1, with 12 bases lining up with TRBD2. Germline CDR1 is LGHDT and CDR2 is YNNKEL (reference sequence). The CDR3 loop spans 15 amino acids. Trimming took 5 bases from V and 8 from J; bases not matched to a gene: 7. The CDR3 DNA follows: TGTGCCAGCAGCGACCTAGCGGGGGGGCACCATGAGCAGTTCTTC. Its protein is CASSDLAGGHHEQFF.

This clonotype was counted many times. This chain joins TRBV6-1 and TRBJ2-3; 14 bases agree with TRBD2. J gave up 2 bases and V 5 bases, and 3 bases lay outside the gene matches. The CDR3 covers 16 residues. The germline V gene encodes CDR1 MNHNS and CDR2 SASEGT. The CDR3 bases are TGTGCCAGCAGTCGGACTAGCGGGGGGTTCACAGATACGCAGTATTTT. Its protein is CASSRTSGGFTDTQYF.

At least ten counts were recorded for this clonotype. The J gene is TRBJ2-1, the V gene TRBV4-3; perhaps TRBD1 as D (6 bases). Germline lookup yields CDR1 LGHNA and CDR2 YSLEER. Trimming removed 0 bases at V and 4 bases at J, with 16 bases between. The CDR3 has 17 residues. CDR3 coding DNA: TGCGCCAGCAGCCAAGATAGGTTCAGGGGATCTTACAATGAGCAGTTCTTC. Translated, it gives CASSQDRFRGSYNEQFF.

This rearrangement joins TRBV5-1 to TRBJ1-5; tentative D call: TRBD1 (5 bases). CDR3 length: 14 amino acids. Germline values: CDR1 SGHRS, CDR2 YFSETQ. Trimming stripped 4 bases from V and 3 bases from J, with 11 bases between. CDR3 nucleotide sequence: TGCGCCAGCAGCCTAGGGACCTTCAATCAGCCCCAGCATTTT. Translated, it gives CASSLGTFNQPQHF.

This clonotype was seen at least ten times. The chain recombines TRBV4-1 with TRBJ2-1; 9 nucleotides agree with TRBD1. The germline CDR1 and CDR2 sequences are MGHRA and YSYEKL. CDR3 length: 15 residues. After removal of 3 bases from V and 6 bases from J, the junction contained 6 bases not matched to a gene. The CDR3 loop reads CASSQPGQGRNEQFF. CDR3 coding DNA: TGCGCCAGCAGCCAGCCGGGACAGGGCCGCAATGAGCAGTTCTTC.

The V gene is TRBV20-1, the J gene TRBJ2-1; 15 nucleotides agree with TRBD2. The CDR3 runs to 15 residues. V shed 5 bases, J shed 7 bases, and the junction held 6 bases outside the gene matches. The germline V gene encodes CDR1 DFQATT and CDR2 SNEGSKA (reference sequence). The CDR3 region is CSAYPGLAGGNEQFF. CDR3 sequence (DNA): TGCAGTGCTTATCCGGGACTAGCGGGAGGTAATGAGCAGTTCTTC.

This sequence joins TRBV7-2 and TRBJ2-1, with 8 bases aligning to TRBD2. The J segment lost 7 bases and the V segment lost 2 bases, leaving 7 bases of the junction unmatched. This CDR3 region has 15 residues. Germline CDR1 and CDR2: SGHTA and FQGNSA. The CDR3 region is CASSLLSGGRNEQFF. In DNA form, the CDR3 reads TGTGCCAGCAGCTTATTATCGGGAGGGCGGAATGAGCAGTTCTTC. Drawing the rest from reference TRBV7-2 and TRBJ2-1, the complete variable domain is GAGVSQSPSNKVTEKGKDVELRCDPISGHTALYWYRQSLGQGLEFLIYFQGNSAPDKSGLPSDRFSAERTGGSVSTLTIQRTQQEDSAVYLCASSLLSGGRNEQFFGPGTRLTVL.

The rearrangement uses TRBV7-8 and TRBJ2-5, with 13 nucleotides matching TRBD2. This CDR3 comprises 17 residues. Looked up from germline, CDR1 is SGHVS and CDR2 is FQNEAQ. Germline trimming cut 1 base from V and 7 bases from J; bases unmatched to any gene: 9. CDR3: CASSLVGEGTSGVTQYF. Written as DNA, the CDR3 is TGTGCCAGCAGCTTAGTGGGCGAAGGGACTAGCGGGGTGACCCAGTACTTC.

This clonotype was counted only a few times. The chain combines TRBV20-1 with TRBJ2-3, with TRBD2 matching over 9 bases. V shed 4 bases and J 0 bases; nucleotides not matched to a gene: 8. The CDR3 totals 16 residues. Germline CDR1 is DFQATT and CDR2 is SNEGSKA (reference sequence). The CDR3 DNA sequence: TGCAGTGCTAAGGGGACTAGCTCTTCTAGCACAGATACGCAGTATTTT. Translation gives CSAKGTSSSSTDTQYF.

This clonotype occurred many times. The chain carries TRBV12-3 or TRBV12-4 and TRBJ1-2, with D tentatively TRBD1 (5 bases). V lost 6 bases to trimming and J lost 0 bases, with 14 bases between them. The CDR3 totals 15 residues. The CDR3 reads CASSQQVQANYGYTF. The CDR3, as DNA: TGTGCCAGCAGCCAACAGGTCCAAGCTAACTATGGCTACACCTTC.

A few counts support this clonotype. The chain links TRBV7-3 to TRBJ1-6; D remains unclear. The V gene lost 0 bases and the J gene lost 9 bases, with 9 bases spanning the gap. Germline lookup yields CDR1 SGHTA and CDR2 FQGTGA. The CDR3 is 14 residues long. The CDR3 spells CASSLTFLGSPLHF. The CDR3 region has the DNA TGTGCCAGCAGCTTAACTTTCCTAGGTTCACCCCTCCACTTT. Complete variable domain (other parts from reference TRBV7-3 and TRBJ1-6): GAGVSQTPSNKVTEKGKYVELRCDPISGHTALYWYRQSLGQGPEFLIYFQGTGAADDSGLPNDRFFAVRPEGSVSTLKIQRTERGDSAVYLCASSLTFLGSPLHFGNGTRLTVT.